This T cell receptor beta chain was identified during a study of T-cell memory formation after mild COVID-19. About the research overall: In these data, TCR clusters were largely donor specific. Study-wide results and caveats: Cross-reactive memory apparently joined, as some responding clones appeared in pre-infection memory. Shrinking CD4+ clones were chiefly CM and EM; CD8+ ones were chiefly EMRA.

MiXCR was run by TCRdb on the 5' RACE reads, yielding one entry per CDR3 protein. The repertoire includes under 300,000 distinct CDR3 sequences, roughly 15% of them detected once, and approximately 3.4% sits in the top ten. Germline V gives CDR1 LGHNA, CDR2 YSLEER. This CDR3 comprises 15 residues. Trimming removed 3 bases from V and 6 bases from J; junction bases left unmatched: 5. Details on this clonotype: What it binds is not known.

The chain carries TRBV4-3 and TRBJ2-3, with TRBD2 identical over 11 bases. The sequencing input was PBMCs or a T cell subset sorted from them (not recorded which). The sequence was collected from a man younger than 30 who had mild COVID-19 (a few samples of this study predate the infection). Cell type and time point are not known. The CDR3 reads CASSQGTSGADTQYF. The CDR3 coding sequence is TGCGCCAGCAGCCAGGGGACTAGCGGAGCCGATACGCAGTATTTT.